Given below is one TCR beta chain in context. Its antigen is not known. This CDR3 spans 20 amino acids. The PCR was carried out with 60 Vbeta primers and 13 Jbeta primers. The assay was immunoSEQ multiplex PCR, and TCRdb's table has in-frame clones only and misses some. This sample carries 200,000 or so clones, around 83% of them seen once, and the ten largest clones take approximately 6.5%. The data stem from a study of cytomegalovirus exposure and HLA in healthy donors. Notes on the study in general: In a later analysis, across HLA loci, associated TCR counts were highest for DRB1, lowest for HLA-C.

This receptor was obtained from a woman between 45 and 60 years old in good health and CMV-seropositive. This chain joins TRBV21-1 and TRBJ2-6; the D segment call TRBD1 is taken from the table without a DNA check. TRBV21-1 is a pseudogene locus. Source material: PBMCs. CDR3 sequence reads: CASSNSWMTGGTSGANVLTF. CDR3 nucleotide sequence: TGTGCCAGCAGCAACTCCTGGATGACAGGGGGAACCTCTGGGGCCAACGTCCTGACTTTC.